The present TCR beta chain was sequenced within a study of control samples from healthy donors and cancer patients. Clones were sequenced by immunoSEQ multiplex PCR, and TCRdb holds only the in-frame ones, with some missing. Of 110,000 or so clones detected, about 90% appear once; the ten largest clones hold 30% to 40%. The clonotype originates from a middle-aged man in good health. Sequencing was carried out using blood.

In nucleotides, the CDR3 is TGTGCCAGCAGTGAACAGGGGAGTAGTAATCAGCCCCAGCATTTT. This encodes CASSEQGSSNQPQHF. The chain is built from TRBV6-1 and TRBJ1-5; D might be TRBD1 (6 bases). The CDR3 has 15 amino acids. V was pared by 2 bases and J by 4 bases, with 12 bases between. Per germline, CDR1 MNHNS and CDR2 SASEGT.